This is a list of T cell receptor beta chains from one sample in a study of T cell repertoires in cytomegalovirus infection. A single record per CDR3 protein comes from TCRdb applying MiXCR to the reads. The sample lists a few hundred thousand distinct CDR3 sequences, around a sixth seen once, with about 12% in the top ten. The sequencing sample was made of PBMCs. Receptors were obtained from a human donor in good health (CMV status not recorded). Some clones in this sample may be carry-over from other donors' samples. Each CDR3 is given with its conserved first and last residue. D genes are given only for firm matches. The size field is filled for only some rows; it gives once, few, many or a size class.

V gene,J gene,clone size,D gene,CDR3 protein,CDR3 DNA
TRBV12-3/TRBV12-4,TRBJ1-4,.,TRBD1,CASSPMGQGVTNEKLFF,TGTGCCAGCAGTCCCATGGGACAGGGGGTGACTAATGAAAAACTGTTTTTT
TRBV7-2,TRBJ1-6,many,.,CASSLVGDIEGRSSYNSPLHF,TGTGCCAGCAGCCTAGTGGGTGATATCGAGGGGAGGTCCTCCTATAATTCACCCCTCCACTTT
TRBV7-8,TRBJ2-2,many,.,CASSPSRERGYTGELFF,TGTGCCAGCAGCCCATCGAGGGAAAGGGGGTACACCGGGGAGCTGTTTTTT
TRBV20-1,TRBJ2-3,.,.,CSASPDTTDTQYF,TGCAGTGCTAGTCCGGATACCACAGATACGCAGTATTTT
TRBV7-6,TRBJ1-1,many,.,CASSYFSGGFPMNTEAFF,TGTGCCAGCAGCTACTTTTCTGGGGGATTCCCTATGAACACTGAAGCTTTCTTT
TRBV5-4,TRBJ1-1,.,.,CASSLDRSRSPFF,TGTGCCAGCAGCTTGGATAGGTCGCGTTCACCTTTCTTT
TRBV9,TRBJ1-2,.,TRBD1,CASSGGDSFYGYTF,TGTGCCAGCAGCGGTGGGGACAGCTTCTATGGCTACACCTTC
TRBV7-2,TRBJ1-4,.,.,CASSLASGSTNEKLFF,TGTGCCAGCAGCTTAGCTTCCGGCTCGACTAATGAAAAACTGTTTTTT
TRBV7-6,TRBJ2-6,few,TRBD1,CASSLVGTGVSGANVLTF,TGTGCCAGCAGCTTAGTCGGGACAGGCGTCTCTGGGGCCAACGTCCTGACTTTC
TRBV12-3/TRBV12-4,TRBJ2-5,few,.,CASSLDDRKETQYF,TGTGCCAGCAGTTTGGATGACAGGAAAGAGACCCAGTACTTC
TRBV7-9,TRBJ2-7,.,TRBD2,CASSLAGWTSDYEQYF,TGTGCCAGCAGCTTAGCAGGGTGGACTAGCGACTACGAGCAGTACTTC
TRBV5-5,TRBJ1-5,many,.,CASSLARDQPQHF,TGTGCCAGCAGCTTGGCGCGCGATCAGCCCCAGCATTTT
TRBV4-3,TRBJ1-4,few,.,CASSPNQGLTEKLFF,TGCGCCAGCAGCCCCAATCAGGGCCTTACTGAAAAACTGTTTTTT
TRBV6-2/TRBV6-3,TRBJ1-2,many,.,CASSPRGGPDYGYTF,TGTGCCAGCAGCCCGAGGGGGGGGCCTGACTATGGCTACACCTTC
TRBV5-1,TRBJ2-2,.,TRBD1,CASSRGQAAGELFF,TGCGCCAGCAGCCGCGGACAGGCCGCCGGGGAGCTGTTTTTT
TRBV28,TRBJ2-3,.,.,CASSLPGQTSTDTQYF,TGTGCCAGCAGTTTACCTGGCCAGACTAGCACAGATACGCAGTATTTT
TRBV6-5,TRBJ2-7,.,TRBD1,CASSRQGPAYEQYF,TGTGCCAGCAGTCGACAGGGGCCTGCGTACGAGCAGTACTTC
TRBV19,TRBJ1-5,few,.,CASSIRDYNQPQHF,TGTGCCAGTAGTATTAGGGATTACAATCAGCCCCAGCATTTT
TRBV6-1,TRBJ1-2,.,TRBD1,CASEQGIGGYTF,TGTGCCAGCGAACAGGGGATCGGTGGCTACACCTTC
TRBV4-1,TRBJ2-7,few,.,CASSQDARVSYEQYF,TGCGCCAGCAGCCAAGATGCCAGGGTTTCCTACGAGCAGTACTTC
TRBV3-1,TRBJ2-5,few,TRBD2,CASSQDFRAGGPSETQYF,TGTGCCAGCAGCCAAGATTTTCGAGCGGGGGGCCCCTCGGAGACCCAGTACTTC
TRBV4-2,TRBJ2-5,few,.,CASSQGQYQETQYF,TGTGCCAGCAGCCAAGGACAGTACCAAGAGACCCAGTACTTC
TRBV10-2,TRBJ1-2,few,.,CASSEGLWGYTF,TGCGCCAGCAGTGAGGGACTGTGGGGCTACACCTTC
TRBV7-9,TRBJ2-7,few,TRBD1,CASSLGTGEYEQYF,TGTGCCAGCAGCTTAGGGACAGGGGAATACGAGCAGTACTTC
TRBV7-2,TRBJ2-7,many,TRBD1,CASSFTGGVEYEQYF,TGTGCCAGCAGCTTTACAGGGGGAGTTGAGTACGAGCAGTACTTC
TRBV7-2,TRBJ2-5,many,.,CASSLQGQETQYF,TGTGCCAGCAGCTTACAGGGACAAGAGACCCAGTACTTC
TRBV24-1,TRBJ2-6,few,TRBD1,CATPQIRLGTGGSGANVLTF,TGTGCCACCCCCCAAATCCGCCTCGGGACAGGGGGCTCTGGGGCCAACGTCCTGACTTTC
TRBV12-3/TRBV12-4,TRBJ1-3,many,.,CASSLRRLTTGNTIYF,TGTGCCAGCAGTTTAAGAAGACTTACGACTGGAAACACCATATATTTT
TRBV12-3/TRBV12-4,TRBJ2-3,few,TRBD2,CASNPWGGTDTQYF,TGTGCCAGCAACCCGTGGGGGGGAACAGATACGCAGTATTTT
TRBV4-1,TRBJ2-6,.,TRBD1,CAGSQSTGDSGANVLTF,TGCGCCGGCAGCCAATCGACAGGGGACTCTGGGGCCAACGTCCTGACTTTC
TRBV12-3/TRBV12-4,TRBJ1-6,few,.,CASSIYRSSYNSPLHF,TGTGCCAGCAGTATATACAGGAGCTCCTATAATTCACCCCTCCACTTT
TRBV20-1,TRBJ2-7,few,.,CSARRDLGIYEQYF,TGCAGTGCCCGCCGGGACTTGGGGATCTACGAGCAGTACTTC
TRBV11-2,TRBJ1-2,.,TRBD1,CASSQTPGGNGYTF,TGTGCCAGCAGCCAAACGCCAGGGGGTAATGGCTACACCTTC
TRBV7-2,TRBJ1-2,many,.,CASSGRTRGIADYGYTF,TGTGCCAGCAGCGGGAGGACGCGGGGTATTGCGGACTATGGCTACACCTTC
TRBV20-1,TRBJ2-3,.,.,CSASDPGRSTDTQYF,TGCAGTGCTTCAGACCCGGGACGGAGCACAGATACGCAGTATTTT
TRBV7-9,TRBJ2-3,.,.,CASSQGGAPDTQYF,TGTGCCAGCAGCCAGGGGGGGGCCCCAGATACGCAGTATTTT
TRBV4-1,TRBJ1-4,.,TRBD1,CASSNPGQANEKLFF,TGCGCCAGCAGCAACCCGGGACAGGCTAATGAAAAACTGTTTTTT
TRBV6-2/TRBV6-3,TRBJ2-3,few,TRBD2,CASKLLAGGTQYF,TGTGCCAGCAAGTTGCTAGCGGGGGGCACGCAGTATTTT
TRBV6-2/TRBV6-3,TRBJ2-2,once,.,CASILSPSTGELFF,TGTGCCAGCATCCTTTCACCCTCCACCGGGGAGCTGTTTTTT
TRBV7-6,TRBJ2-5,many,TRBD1,CASSLNPRQGSETQYF,TGTGCCAGCAGCTTGAACCCCAGACAGGGTAGTGAGACCCAGTACTTC
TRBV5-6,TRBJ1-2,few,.,CASSLGRELYGYTF,TGTGCCAGCAGCTTGGGACGGGAACTCTATGGCTACACCTTC
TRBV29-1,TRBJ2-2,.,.,CSVAGERGSTGELFF,TGCAGCGTCGCCGGTGAGAGGGGATCCACCGGGGAGCTGTTTTTT
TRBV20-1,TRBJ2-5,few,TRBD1,CSARVQGQGSETQYF,TGCAGTGCTAGAGTCCAAGGACAGGGTTCAGAGACCCAGTACTTC
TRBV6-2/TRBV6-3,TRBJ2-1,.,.,CASTRGVGSYNEQFF,TGTGCCAGCACCAGGGGCGTGGGCTCCTACAATGAGCAGTTCTTC
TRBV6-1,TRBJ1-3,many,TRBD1,CASAVTGDSGNTIYF,TGTGCCAGCGCGGTGACAGGGGACTCTGGAAACACCATATATTTT
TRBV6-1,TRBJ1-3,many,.,CASSYSREFTHSGNTIYF,TGTGCCAGCAGTTATTCCCGAGAGTTCACACACTCTGGAAACACCATATATTTT
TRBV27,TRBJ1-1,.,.,CASSFRWGGNTEAFF,TGTGCCAGCAGCTTCCGATGGGGGGGGAACACTGAAGCTTTCTTT
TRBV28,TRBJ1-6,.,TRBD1,CASRTQGETNPPLHF,TGTGCCAGCAGAACCCAGGGGGAGACGAACCCACCCCTCCACTTT
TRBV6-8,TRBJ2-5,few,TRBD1,CASSGWTGETQYF,TGTGCCAGCAGTGGGTGGACAGGGGAGACCCAGTACTTC
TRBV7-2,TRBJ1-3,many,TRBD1,CASSSLQGGSGNTIYF,TGTGCCAGCAGCAGCCTACAGGGGGGATCTGGAAACACCATATATTTT
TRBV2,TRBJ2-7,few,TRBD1,CASTLRDRDYEQYF,TGTGCCAGCACCCTCAGGGACAGGGACTACGAGCAGTACTTC
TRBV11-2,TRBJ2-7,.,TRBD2,CASSLGGGPEQYF,TGTGCCAGCAGCTTAGGCGGGGGGCCTGAGCAGTACTTC
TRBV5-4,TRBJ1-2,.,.,CASRPEAFYGYTF,TGTGCCAGCAGGCCGGAGGCGTTCTATGGCTACACCTTC
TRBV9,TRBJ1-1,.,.,CASSVGRGEDTEAFF,TGTGCCAGCAGCGTAGGCCGGGGGGAGGACACTGAAGCTTTCTTT
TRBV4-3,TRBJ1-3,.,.,CASSQDQGYSGNTIYF,TGCGCCAGCAGCCAAGATCAGGGTTACTCTGGAAACACCATATATTTT